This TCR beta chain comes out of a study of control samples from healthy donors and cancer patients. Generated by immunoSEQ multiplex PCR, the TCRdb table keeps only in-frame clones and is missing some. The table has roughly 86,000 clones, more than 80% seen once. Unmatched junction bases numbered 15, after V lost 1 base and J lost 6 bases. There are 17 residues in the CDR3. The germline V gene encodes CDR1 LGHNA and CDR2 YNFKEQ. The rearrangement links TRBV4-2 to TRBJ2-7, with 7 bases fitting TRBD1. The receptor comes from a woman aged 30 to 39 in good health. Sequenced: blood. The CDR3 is CASSQAQQGSVPSEQYF. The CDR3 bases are TGTGCCAGCAGCCAAGCCCAACAGGGGAGTGTCCCCAGCGAGCAGTACTTC.